Below, 30 T cell receptor beta chains from the same sample are listed, as sequenced in a study of T cell responses to AZD1222 COVID-19 vaccine. Measured with immunoSEQ multiplex PCR; TCRdb has only the in-frame clones, and not every one. The sample holds 90,000 to 100,000 clones; about 89% are singletons and the top ten take 7.5%. The starting material was peripheral blood, obtained on day 0 of AZD1222 vaccination. The receptors originated from an adult in good health.

The V call is TRBV3-1 (or the pseudogene TRBV3-2), the J call TRBJ1-3; no clear D. The ends were cut back, 4 bases at V and 1 base at J, with 11 bases in the middle. Germline-derived CDR1 and CDR2 are LGHDT and YNNKEL (reference sequence). This CDR3 comprises 15 residues. The CDR3 spells CASSRYRGSGNTIYF. As DNA, the CDR3 is TGTGCCAGCAGCCGATACAGAGGATCTGGAAACACCATATATTTT.

The rearrangement links TRBV9 to TRBJ2-1, with D perhaps matching TRBD2 (5 bases). The V gene's germline CDR1 is SGDLS and CDR2 YYNGEE. V was trimmed by 3 bases and J by 4 bases, leaving 17 bases between them. This CDR3 contains 16 residues. The DNA of the CDR3 is TGTGCCAGCAGCGCCAACAGCGGAACCTATTACAATGAGCAGTTCTTC. Translating it yields CASSANSGTYYNEQFF.

Comments on this clone: The junction does not match germline at one end; this may be a read error. The gene calls are TRBV10-3 and TRBJ2-7, with 10 bases lining up with TRBD1. The germline gives CDR1 ENHRY, CDR2 SYGVKD. CDR3 length: 12 residues. CDR3 nucleotide sequence: TGTGCCATCAGTCCGGGGACAGGGGTTTGGGACTTC. Residues: CAISPGTGVWDF.

This clone was recorded a few times. This chain uses TRBV7-2 with TRBJ2-1; D is perhaps TRBD2 (5 bases). Germline V gene data show CDR1 as SGHTA and CDR2 as FQGNSA. The CDR3 runs 14 residues. With 0 bases removed from V and 9 bases from J, the gap between germline ends came to 12 bases. The CDR3 sequence is CASSLATPGIEQFF. The CDR3 region has the DNA TGTGCCAGCAGCTTAGCAACCCCGGGGATTGAGCAGTTCTTC.

The chain links TRBV27 to TRBJ1-1; no clear D gene. The V gene's germline CDR1 is MNHEY and CDR2 SMNVEV (reference sequence). V was pared by 1 base and J by 2 bases, with 14 bases between. This CDR3 is built from 16 residues. The CDR3 DNA sequence: TGTGCCAGCAGTTTATTAGCAGTCGGACGAAACACTGAAGCTTTCTTT. Translating it yields CASSLLAVGRNTEAFF.

The genes are TRBV5-1 and TRBJ1-5; perhaps TRBD1 as D (5 bases). V was pared by 0 bases and J by 9 bases, with 7 bases between. Germline V lookup: CDR1 SGHRS, CDR2 YFSETQ. This CDR3 has 12 amino acids. The CDR3 bases are TGCGCCAGCAGCTTGGTGGGGGGGCCCCAGCATTTT. It codes for CASSLVGGPQHF. Complete variable domain (other parts from reference TRBV5-1 and TRBJ1-5): KAGVTQTPRYLIKTRGQQVTLSCSPISGHRSVSWYQQTPGQGLQFLFEYFSETQRNKGNFPGRFSGRQFSNSRSEMNVSTLELGDSALYLCASSLVGGPQHFGDGTRLSIL.

The chain has TRBV28 and TRBJ1-4; D gene unclear. The CDR3 contains 12 residues. V shed 6 bases and J shed 8 bases, with 10 bases lying between them. Per germline, CDR1 MDHEN and CDR2 SYDVKM. The CDR3 nucleotides read TGTGCCAGCAGCGAACGAGAGGAAAAACTGTTTTTT. Protein sequence: CASSEREEKLFF.

The chain has TRBV5-1 and TRBJ1-1; D remains ambiguous. The germline V gene encodes CDR1 SGHRS and CDR2 YFSETQ. The CDR3 consists of 13 residues. The V gene lost 1 base and the J gene lost 3 bases, with 7 bases spanning the gap. In nucleotides, the CDR3 is TGCGCCAGCAGCTTGCCGGGAGACACTGAAGCTTTCTTT. Amino acids: CASSLPGDTEAFF.

This clone was counted between two and nine times. The chain couples TRBV2 to TRBJ2-7, with D possibly TRBD1 on 5 matching bases. Trimming left V 6 bases short and J 5 bases short, with 20 bases between. The CDR3 covers 15 residues. CDR1 SNHLY and CDR2 FYNNEI come from the germline V gene. The CDR3 protein is CASSPSTLRGNEQYF. CDR3 DNA sequence: TGTGCCAGCAGCCCGTCCACACTTAGGGGCAACGAGCAGTACTTC.

The gene calls are TRBV6-5 and TRBJ1-5, with D perhaps TRBD1 (6 bases). Trimming pared 6 bases from V and 2 bases from J, leaving 14 bases between. This CDR3 is built from 15 residues. Germline V gene sequence: CDR1 MNHEY, CDR2 SVGAGI. For the CDR3, the DNA is TGTGCCAGCAGACCCCGGGGGGGGCGCAATCAGCCCCAGCATTTT. This gives the protein CASRPRGGRNQPQHF.

The chain joins TRBV7-8 to TRBJ1-5; a weak D match, TRBD1 (6 bases). In germline, CDR1 is SGHVS, CDR2 FQNEAQ. The CDR3 covers 13 residues. Trimming removed 4 bases from V and 11 bases from J, with 15 bases in between. In DNA, the CDR3 is TGTGCCAGCAGCTCCCGACAGGACGGCACCCAGCATTTT. Translation: CASSSRQDGTQHF.

The V and J genes are TRBV7-2 and TRBJ2-1; D call uncertain. Between the trimmed V and J ends, which lost 1 base and 10 bases, there was a span of 8 bases. CDR1 is SGHTA and CDR2 is FQGNSA in the germline V gene. This CDR3 region has 12 residues. CDR3: CASSLGIGEQFF. For the CDR3, the DNA is TGTGCCAGCAGCTTAGGAATCGGGGAGCAGTTCTTC.

This chain joins TRBV6-2 or TRBV6-3 and TRBJ2-7; 10 bases are shared with TRBD1. The germline CDR1 and CDR2 sequences are MNHEY and SVGEGT. CDR3 length: 14 amino acids. Trimming removed 7 bases from V and 3 bases from J; junction bases left unmatched: 6. CDR3: CASTPTGGGYEQYF. For the CDR3, the DNA is TGTGCCAGCACCCCGACAGGGGGCGGCTACGAGCAGTACTTC.

The chain employs TRBV28 and TRBJ1-5; 7 positions agree with TRBD1. This CDR3 is built from 15 residues. V trimming: 5 bases; J trimming: 6 bases; junction bases outside the gene matches: 10. CDR1 and CDR2 from the germline V gene are MDHEN and SYDVKM. DNA for the CDR3: TGTGCCAGCAGTCCAGGGGACAGTTGGAGTCAGCCCCAGCATTTT. Amino acids: CASSPGDSWSQPQHF.

The chain joins TRBV6-1 to TRBJ1-3; D ambiguous. Trimming removed 2 bases at V and 6 bases at J, with 17 bases between. The CDR3 covers 16 residues. Germline V gives CDR1 MNHNS, CDR2 SASEGT. The CDR3 reads CASSELVSIRENTIYF. The CDR3 coding sequence is TGTGCCAGCAGTGAACTGGTCTCCATCCGTGAAAACACCATATATTTT.

The CDR3 spells CASSLLTGELFF. CDR3 DNA sequence: TGTGCCAGCAGTTTATTAACCGGGGAGCTGTTTTTT. V gene TRBV27 combines with J gene TRBJ2-2; D uncertain. V lost 1 base and J 5 bases, leaving 2 bases between the germline ends. In germline, CDR1 is MNHEY, CDR2 SMNVEV (reference sequence). The CDR3 sequence is 12 residues long.

The genes are TRBV2 and TRBJ1-2; D is perhaps TRBD1 (6 bases). The V end was cut by 7 bases, the J end by 3 bases, with 15 bases between. The CDR3 spans 14 residues. CDR1 is SNHLY and CDR2 is FYNNEI in the germline V gene. CDR3 nucleotides: TGTGCCAGCACATGGGGGCAGGAAGACTATGGCTACACCTTC. Residues: CASTWGQEDYGYTF.

This chain joins TRBV27 and TRBJ2-1; 9 bases fit TRBD2. The CDR3 length is 15 residues. V trimming: 0 bases; J trimming: 8 bases; junction bases outside the gene matches: 5. Germline V gene sequence: CDR1 MNHEY, CDR2 SMNVEV (reference sequence). CDR3 in DNA: TGTGCCAGCAGTTTATCTAGCGGGAGCCTCGATGAGCAGTTCTTC. Protein: CASSLSSGSLDEQFF.

The chain couples TRBV5-1 to TRBJ2-5, with 10 nucleotides matching TRBD1. The CDR3 length is 17 residues. CDR1 is SGHRS and CDR2 is YFSETQ in the germline V gene. With V trimmed by 4 bases and J by 7 bases, 16 bases remained unmatched. This chain's CDR3 is CASSAASGQGWRGTQYF. CDR3 nucleotide sequence: TGCGCCAGCAGCGCAGCGTCGGGACAGGGGTGGCGAGGGACCCAGTACTTC. Based on the CDR3 plus reference TRBV5-1 and TRBJ2-5, the full variable domain is KAGVTQTPRYLIKTRGQQVTLSCSPISGHRSVSWYQQTPGQGLQFLFEYFSETQRNKGNFPGRFSGRQFSNSRSEMNVSTLELGDSALYLCASSAASGQGWRGTQYFGPGTRLLVL.

CDR3 residues: CASSLLTSGNYEQYF. In DNA, the CDR3 is TGTGCCAGCAGCTTACTCACTAGCGGGAACTACGAGCAGTACTTC. The chain employs TRBV7-8 and TRBJ2-7, with 10 bases lining up with TRBD2. The CDR3 covers 15 residues. V shed 2 bases and J 3 bases; nucleotides not matched to a gene: 4. Germline V gene sequence: CDR1 SGHVS, CDR2 FQNEAQ.

This rearrangement joins TRBV5-1 to TRBJ2-3, with D possibly called TRBD1 or TRBD2 (5 bases each). The V gene lost 3 bases and the J gene lost 0 bases, with 5 bases spanning the gap. Germline V gives CDR1 SGHRS, CDR2 YFSETQ. The CDR3 loop spans 13 amino acids. For the CDR3, the DNA is TGCGCCAGCAGCTGGGGGAGCACAGATACGCAGTATTTT. Its protein is CASSWGSTDTQYF.

The chain employs TRBV6-5 and TRBJ1-1, with D possibly being TRBD1 (6 bases). Germline V gene sequence: CDR1 MNHEY, CDR2 SVGAGI. CDR3 length equals 14 residues. Trimming removed 0 bases at V and 5 bases at J, with 10 bases between. The CDR3 sequence: CASSYSSTGTEAFF. The DNA for the CDR3 is TGTGCCAGCAGTTACTCGAGTACAGGGACTGAAGCTTTCTTT.

The J gene is TRBJ2-2, the V gene TRBV24-1, with D possibly being TRBD2 (5 bases). The CDR3 length is 14 residues. Germline loops: CDR1 KGHDR, CDR2 SFDVKD. The V end lost 0 bases, the J end lost 4 bases, and 5 bases lay between the germline ends. The CDR3 is CATSDLGSTGELFF. The DNA for the CDR3 is TGTGCCACCAGTGATTTGGGGAGCACCGGGGAGCTGTTTTTT.

The genes are TRBV12-3 or TRBV12-4 and TRBJ2-7; possibly TRBD1 for D (5 bases). Trimming shortened V by 4 bases and J by 4 bases, and 11 bases separated the two germline ends. This CDR3 comprises 13 residues. The DNA for the CDR3 is TGTGCCAGCAGTTCCAGGGCAGGTTACGAGCAGTACTTC. Amino acids: CASSSRAGYEQYF.

The J gene is TRBJ1-6, the V gene TRBV4-3; 7 bases are shared with TRBD1. Germline V gives CDR1 LGHNA, CDR2 YSLEER. This CDR3 is 15 amino acids long. V dropped 6 bases and J dropped 7; count of bases not matched to a gene: 9. CDR3 residues: CASRQTPGGNSPLHF. The CDR3, as DNA: TGCGCCAGCAGACAAACCCCAGGGGGGAATTCACCCCTCCACTTT.

CDR3 sequence reads: CASSRGRYNEQFF. CDR3 coding DNA: TGTGCCAGCAGCCGCGGACGGTACAATGAGCAGTTCTTC. The chain couples TRBV11-2 to TRBJ2-1; D uncertain. The germline gives CDR1 SGHAT, CDR2 FQNNGV. Trimming removed 5 bases from V and 4 bases from J, with 9 bases in between. The CDR3 covers 13 residues.

The genes are TRBV5-4 and TRBJ2-3; D not resolved. Germline CDR1 SGHNT, CDR2 YYREEE (reference sequence). The V and J ends lost 0 bases and 0 bases respectively, with 5 bases between them. This CDR3 region has 14 residues. For the CDR3, the DNA is TGTGCCAGCAGCTTGGAGACTAGCACAGATACGCAGTATTTT. Encoded protein: CASSLETSTDTQYF.

The chain is built from TRBV28 and TRBJ2-2; weak D call: TRBD1 (5 bases). The ends were cut back, 6 bases at V and 0 bases at J, with 17 bases in the middle. The CDR3 is 17 amino acids. Per germline, CDR1 MDHEN and CDR2 SYDVKM. The CDR3: CASSPGHINANTGELFF. The CDR3 nucleotides read TGTGCCAGCAGCCCCGGACACATAAACGCGAACACCGGGGAGCTGTTTTTT.

The gene calls are TRBV2 and TRBJ1-2; possible D gene TRBD1, 6 bases. Germline-derived CDR1 and CDR2 are SNHLY and FYNNEI. The CDR3 covers 15 residues. Trimming shortened V by 6 bases and J by 8 bases, and 22 bases separated the two germline ends. Here the CDR3 reads CASRAGDTAWGGYTF. CDR3 sequence (DNA): TGTGCCAGCAGGGCGGGGGACACCGCCTGGGGGGGCTACACCTTC.

V usage is TRBV19 and J usage is TRBJ2-3; 7 nucleotides align to TRBD1. V lost 7 bases, J lost 3 bases, and 4 bases stayed unmatched. This CDR3 has 13 amino acids. From germline, CDR1 is LNHDA and CDR2 SQIVND (reference sequence). CDR3 nucleotides: TGTGCCAGTACTACAGGGGTTACAGATACGCAGTATTTT. Residues: CASTTGVTDTQYF.